Listed below are T cell receptor beta chains from one sample, sequenced in a study of cytomegalovirus exposure and HLA in healthy donors. TCRdb keeps only in-frame clones here, not all; method: immunoSEQ multiplex PCR. The data hold about 130,000 clones, with approximately 90% observed a single time. Sequencing used PBMCs. Receptor source: a woman under 40 in good health and CMV-seropositive. CDR3s include the opening cysteine and the closing phenylalanine or tryptophan. The D gene is left open where the match is weak. Rows may omit the clone size; those that give it use once, few, many or a size class.

len	d_gene	v_gene	abundance	j_gene	CDR3nt	CDR3aa
13	.	TRBV6-1	few	TRBJ2-7	TGTGCCAGCAGCGATCCGCCAGACTACGAGCAGTACTTC	CASSDPPDYEQYF
15	TRBD1	TRBV28	.	TRBJ2-1	TGTGCCAGCAGTTTAGGGACAGGGATTGACAATGAGCAGTTCTTC	CASSLGTGIDNEQFF
17	TRBD2	TRBV7-6	.	TRBJ2-7	TGTGCCAGCAGCCCCGGGACTAGCGCGTTAGCTTCCTACGAGCAGTACTTC	CASSPGTSALASYEQYF
17	.	TRBV5-1	.	TRBJ1-3	TGCGCCAGCAGTTACAGCTTGGTCCAGGACTCTGGAAACACCATATATTTT	CASSYSLVQDSGNTIYF
15	TRBD1	TRBV5-1	once	TRBJ1-2	TGCGCCAGCAGCTTGGGTGGGACAGAGAACTATGGCTACACCTTC	CASSLGGTENYGYTF
14	TRBD1	TRBV7-9	once	TRBJ1-1	TGTGCCAGCAGCCCACAGGGGGCTAACACTGAAGCTTTCTTT	CASSPQGANTEAFF
13	.	TRBV10-3	.	TRBJ2-7	TGTGCCATCAGTGATACAGGGTCCCACGAGCAGTACTTC	CAISDTGSHEQYF
15	.	TRBV7-9	.	TRBJ1-4	TGTGCCAGCAGCCCCGGGACTTACAGTAATGAAAAACTGTTTTTT	CASSPGTYSNEKLFF
17	TRBD1	TRBV7-9	.	TRBJ1-2	TGTGCCAGCAGCTCCCAGGGGGTGGCACACGCTAACTATGGCTACACCTTC	CASSSQGVAHANYGYTF
14	.	TRBV9	.	TRBJ1-5	TGTGCCAGCAGCGTAGATTATCGCAATCAGCCCCAGCATTTT	CASSVDYRNQPQHF
11	.	TRBV5-1	.	TRBJ2-7	TGCGCCAGCAGCTTGTTCGGCGAGCAGTACTTC	CASSLFGEQYF